This T cell receptor beta chain was recorded in a study of cytomegalovirus exposure and HLA in healthy donors. Study-level background: Under 85% of some 390 genotyped donors fell in the Caucasian-associated ancestry cluster.

To note about this clone: The target antigen is unknown.

Study outcomes and limitations: A later analysis reportedly found fewer N-insertions in an Asian-associated ancestry cluster than the roughly 670-donor mean. TCR association rates varied by HLA locus in a later analysis, with DRB1 highest and HLA-C lowest. It was shown in a later analysis that HLA-associated TCR beta chains were more clonally expanded than other, equally common chains.

Germline loops: CDR1 SNHLY, CDR2 FYNNEI. There are 15 residues in the CDR3. The V end was cut by 4 bases, the J end by 2 bases, with 11 bases between. A multiplex PCR was run with 60 Vbeta primers and 13 Jbeta primers. The data were produced by immunoSEQ multiplex PCR, yet TCRdb's version contains in-frame clones alone and is incomplete. The table for this sample gives tens of thousands of clones. The sequencing input was PBMCs. J is TRBJ2-2 and V is TRBV2, with a weak D call TRBD2 (5 bases). The origin of this receptor is a male donor in good health and CMV-seronegative. CDR3 loop: CASSAYSGNTGELFF. The CDR3 bases are TGTGCCAGCAGTGCGTACAGCGGTAACACCGGGGAGCTGTTTTTT.